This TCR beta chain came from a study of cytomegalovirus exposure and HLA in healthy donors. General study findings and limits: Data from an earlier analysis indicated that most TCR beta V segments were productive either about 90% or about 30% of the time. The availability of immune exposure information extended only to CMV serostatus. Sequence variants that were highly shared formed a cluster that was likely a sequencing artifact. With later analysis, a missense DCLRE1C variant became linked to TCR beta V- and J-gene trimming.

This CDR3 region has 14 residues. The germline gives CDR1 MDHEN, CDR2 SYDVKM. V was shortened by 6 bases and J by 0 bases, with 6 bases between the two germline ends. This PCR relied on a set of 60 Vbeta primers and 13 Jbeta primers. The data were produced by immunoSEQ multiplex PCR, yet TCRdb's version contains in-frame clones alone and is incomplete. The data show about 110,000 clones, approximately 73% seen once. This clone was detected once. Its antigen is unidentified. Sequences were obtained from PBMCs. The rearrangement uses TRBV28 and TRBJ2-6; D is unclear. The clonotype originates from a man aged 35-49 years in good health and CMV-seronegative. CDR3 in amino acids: CASRSPSGANVLTF. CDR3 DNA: TGTGCCAGCAGGAGCCCCTCTGGGGCCAACGTCCTGACTTTC.